The 29 T cell receptor beta chains reported below all come from one sample, sequenced in a study of blood T cell repertoires in COVID-19. Using immunoSEQ multiplex PCR, the repertoire was profiled, and TCRdb retains in-frame clones only, with some absent. Here the sample spans 300,000 to 400,000 clones, 80% to 90% being singletons. Sequences were obtained from peripheral blood. The receptors shown here come from a woman aged 45-60 years who had recovered from COVID-19.

The chain employs TRBV14 and TRBJ1-4; D is ambiguous. Germline loops: CDR1 SGHDN, CDR2 FVKESK. This CDR3 comprises 14 residues. V gave up 1 base and J gave up 10 bases, with 13 bases separating them. CDR3: CASSQGRFPGKLFF. DNA for the CDR3: TGTGCCAGCAGCCAAGGGAGGTTCCCCGGAAAACTGTTTTTT.

The V call is TRBV6-5, the J call TRBJ1-2; 7 bases line up with TRBD1. V shed 3 bases and J 2 bases; nucleotides not matched to a gene: 3. Per the germline V gene, CDR1 is MNHEY and CDR2 is SVGAGI. The length of the CDR3 is 14 residues. CDR3 residues: CASSYTDRNYGYTF. As DNA, the CDR3 is TGTGCCAGCAGTTATACGGACAGGAACTATGGCTACACCTTC.

This chain uses TRBV9 with TRBJ2-1, with 7 bases that match TRBD2. This CDR3 is 15 amino acids long. Trimming removed 4 bases from V and 5 bases from J; junction bases left unmatched: 9. From germline, CDR1 is SGDLS and CDR2 YYNGEE. The CDR3 loop is CASSPPPGTNNEQFF. CDR3 nucleotide sequence: TGTGCCAGCAGCCCACCGCCAGGGACTAACAATGAGCAGTTCTTC.

In its sample, this clone was seen a few times. The chain recombines TRBV27 with TRBJ1-5; D is perhaps TRBD1 (5 bases). Looked up from germline, CDR1 is MNHEY and CDR2 is SMNVEV (reference sequence). V lost 6 bases and J lost 7, with 22 bases in between. The CDR3 has 16 residues. Written as DNA, the CDR3 is TGTGCCAGCAGATATAAGGAGGGAAGGGGTAGGCAGCCCCAGCATTTT. It is translated as CASRYKEGRGRQPQHF.

The CDR3 here is CAWLGGASGYTF. CDR3 sequence (DNA): TGTGCCTGGCTCGGGGGGGCTAGTGGCTACACCTTC. This rearrangement joins TRBV30 to TRBJ1-2; perhaps TRBD1 as D (6 bases). CDR3 length equals 12 residues. From germline, CDR1 is GTSNPN and CDR2 SVGIG (reference sequence). The V and J ends lost 5 bases and 7 bases respectively, with 14 bases between them.

V usage is TRBV6-5 and J usage is TRBJ1-1; D is uncertain. The V gene lost 8 bases and the J gene lost 1 base, with 11 bases spanning the gap. The germline CDR1 and CDR2 sequences are MNHEY and SVGAGI. This CDR3 contains 13 residues. In nucleotides, the CDR3 is TGTGCCAGCGGGGAGGAGAAGAACACTGAAGCTTTCTTT. It translates to CASGEEKNTEAFF.

The CDR3 coding sequence is TGTGCCAGCAGTTTAGCGGGGGGTGATGAAGCTTTCTTT. Protein product: CASSLAGGDEAFF. V and J are TRBV12-3 or TRBV12-4 and TRBJ1-1; tentative D call: TRBD1 (5 bases). Trimming left V 0 bases short and J 7 bases short, with 9 bases between. CDR3 length: 13 residues.

The chain combines TRBV19 with TRBJ2-2; 9 bases line up with TRBD1. The CDR3 sequence is 15 residues long. Unmatched junction bases numbered 2, after V lost 4 bases and J lost 2 bases. Germline-derived CDR1 and CDR2 are LNHDA and SQIVND (reference sequence). The CDR3: CASSNRGLNTGELFF. For the CDR3, the DNA is TGTGCCAGTAGTAACAGGGGGCTTAACACCGGGGAGCTGTTTTTT.

This clone was counted once. The chain couples TRBV29-1 to TRBJ2-2; TRBD2 matches at 15 bases. The germline gives CDR1 SQVTM, CDR2 ANQGSEA. With 1 base clipped from V and 7 bases from J, the junction kept 4 bases outside the gene matches. CDR3 length equals 16 residues. The CDR3 nucleotides read TGCAGCGTTGAAGGGACTAGCGGGGGGGCGGTCGGGGAGCTGTTTTTT. The encoded protein is CSVEGTSGGAVGELFF.

The chain links TRBV11-2 to TRBJ1-3, with D unclear. This CDR3 has 14 amino acids. The V end was cut by 7 bases, the J end by 4 bases, with 14 bases between. CDR1 and CDR2 (germline): SGHAT, FQNNGV. CDR3 DNA: TGTGCCAGCAAACTGGGAGGGCGCGGAAACACCATATATTTT. Its protein product is CASKLGGRGNTIYF.

Written as DNA, the CDR3 is TGTGCCAGCAGCGCCCCGGGACTAGGTGAGCAGTACTTC. As protein: CASSAPGLGEQYF. The chain has TRBV9 and TRBJ2-7; 8 bases map to TRBD2. From germline, CDR1 is SGDLS and CDR2 YYNGEE. V shed 3 bases, J shed 7 bases, and the junction held 6 bases outside the gene matches. This CDR3 is built from 13 residues.

The rearrangement uses TRBV5-1 and TRBJ2-1; 8 bases line up with TRBD2. J was trimmed by 4 bases and V by 5 bases; bases with no gene match: 8. Germline CDR1 and CDR2: SGHRS and YFSETQ. The CDR3 length is 15 residues. CDR3 residues: CASRQSGSAYNEQFF. The DNA for the CDR3 is TGCGCCAGCAGACAAAGCGGGAGCGCATACAATGAGCAGTTCTTC.

The chain recombines TRBV5-1 with TRBJ1-2, with unresolved D. This CDR3 is built from 14 residues. The V end lost 2 bases, the J end lost 2 bases, and 10 bases lay between the germline ends. Germline CDR1 is SGHRS and CDR2 is YFSETQ. The CDR3 loop reads CASSLFGGNYGYTF. CDR3 sequence (DNA): TGCGCCAGCAGCTTATTCGGCGGCAACTATGGCTACACCTTC.

Written as DNA, the CDR3 is TGTGCCAGCAGCCCACTTGGACTAGCGATAAATGAGCAGTTCTTC. Protein sequence: CASSPLGLAINEQFF. V and J are TRBV7-2 and TRBJ2-1; 9 positions agree with TRBD2. The CDR3 consists of 15 residues. CDR1 is SGHTA and CDR2 is FQGNSA in the germline V gene. The V and J ends lost 5 bases and 7 bases, in that order; junction bases with no gene match: 9.

The chain employs TRBV7-9 and TRBJ2-7; no clear D gene. V lost 3 bases, J lost 4 bases, and 7 bases lay in between. The length of the CDR3 is 12 residues. Germline CDR1 and CDR2: SEHNR and FQNEAQ (reference sequence). DNA for the CDR3: TGTGCCAGCAGCTTGCGCCTATACGAGCAGTACTTC. Encoded protein: CASSLRLYEQYF.

This sequence joins TRBV24-1 and TRBJ2-1, with TRBD2 matching over 7 bases. From germline, CDR1 is KGHDR and CDR2 SFDVKD. V gave up 5 bases and J gave up 4 bases; unmatched junction bases: 7. CDR3 length equals 15 residues. CDR3 sequence reads: CATSGGGSGYNEQFF. Written as DNA, the CDR3 is TGTGCCACCAGTGGCGGCGGGAGTGGGTACAATGAGCAGTTCTTC.

With regard to this clone: Other DNA sequences in this specimen translate into the identical CDR3. This chain joins TRBV19 and TRBJ2-3; TRBD2 matches 13 bases. Per germline, CDR1 LNHDA and CDR2 SQIVND (reference sequence). The CDR3 totals 16 residues. V gave up 1 base and J gave up 4 bases; unmatched junction bases: 2. CDR3 DNA sequence: TGTGCCAGTAGTATAGGACTAGCGGGGGGAGCAGATACGCAGTATTTT. It specifies CASSIGLAGGADTQYF.

The chain is built from TRBV5-4 and TRBJ1-2; tentatively, D is TRBD1 (6 bases). The V gene's germline CDR1 is SGHNT and CDR2 YYREEE (reference sequence). The CDR3 totals 14 residues. V shed 5 bases and J shed 2 bases, with 13 bases lying between them. CDR3 nucleotides: TGTGCCAGCAGAAGAGCAGGGGCCAACTATGGCTACACCTTC. It specifies CASRRAGANYGYTF.

The chain carries TRBV5-1 and TRBJ1-3; 9 nucleotides line up with TRBD1. This CDR3 contains 15 residues. Germline values: CDR1 SGHRS, CDR2 YFSETQ. Losses at the gene ends were 2 bases for V and 6 bases for J; bases not matched to a gene: 6. The CDR3 protein is CASSLSGQGPNTIYF. CDR3 in DNA: TGCGCCAGCAGCTTAAGCGGACAGGGGCCAAACACCATATATTTT.

The chain couples TRBV30 to TRBJ1-6, with D perhaps matching TRBD1 (6 bases). Between the trimmed V and J ends, which lost 6 bases and 8 bases, there was a span of 11 bases. Germline V gene data show CDR1 as GTSNPN and CDR2 as SVGIG (reference sequence). The CDR3 has 12 residues. The CDR3, as DNA: TGTGCCTGCTCGGACAGATATTCACCCCTCCACTTT. Its translation is CACSDRYSPLHF.

There are a few counts of this clone. The chain joins TRBV9 to TRBJ1-2, with no clear D. CDR3 length: 13 residues. Germline V gene lookup returns CDR1 SGDLS and CDR2 YYNGEE. V lost 5 bases and J 8 bases, leaving 16 bases between the germline ends. In DNA form, the CDR3 reads TGTGCCAGCAGACACAGAGAGAGTCGAGGCTACACCTTC. Protein product: CASRHRESRGYTF.

This chain joins TRBV27 and TRBJ1-2; D call uncertain. The CDR3 consists of 16 residues. V dropped 2 bases and J dropped 2 bases, with 15 bases sitting between them. The germline V gene encodes CDR1 MNHEY and CDR2 SMNVEV (reference sequence). The CDR3 loop is CASSLVSGGGNYGYTF. CDR3 DNA sequence: TGTGCCAGCAGTTTAGTTTCTGGCGGCGGCAACTATGGCTACACCTTC.

The chain couples TRBV5-4 to TRBJ1-4; 9 bases line up with TRBD1. The CDR3 runs 14 residues. The germline V gene encodes CDR1 SGHNT and CDR2 YYREEE (reference sequence). The trim removed 4 bases at V and 8 bases at J, leaving 6 bases unmatched. The CDR3 spells CASSEGQGFEKLFF. The CDR3 DNA reads TGTGCCAGCAGCGAGGGACAGGGCTTCGAAAAACTGTTTTTT.

The rearrangement uses TRBV2 and TRBJ1-2, with unresolved D. Trimming removed 4 bases from V and 7 bases from J, with 7 bases in between. The CDR3 is made up of 11 amino acids. Per germline, CDR1 SNHLY and CDR2 FYNNEI. The CDR3 DNA follows: TGTGCCAGCAGTGTAGGGAGTGGCTACACCTTC. Translation gives CASSVGSGYTF.

A remark on this clone: Other DNA sequences in the same sample also yield this CDR3. This rearrangement joins TRBV28 to TRBJ2-1, with 9 bases fitting TRBD2. This CDR3 spans 15 amino acids. The germline CDR1 and CDR2 sequences are MDHEN and SYDVKM. V lost 5 bases and J lost 4; bases outside the gene matches: 6. The CDR3 coding sequence is TGTGCCAGCAGTAGAAGCGGGGGGAATTACAATGAGCAGTTCTTC. Residues: CASSRSGGNYNEQFF.

The chain links TRBV4-3 to TRBJ2-2, with 8 bases matching TRBD2. Trimming cost V 0 bases and J 6 bases; bases outside gene matches: 12. CDR1 is LGHNA and CDR2 is YSLEER in the germline V gene. The CDR3 length is 18 residues. CDR3 sequence reads: CASSQDIWSLAGAGELFF. In nucleotides, the CDR3 is TGCGCCAGCAGCCAAGATATTTGGAGTCTAGCGGGTGCCGGGGAGCTGTTTTTT.

The table lists this clone with a count of one. The chain links TRBV6-5 to TRBJ1-4; D is possibly TRBD1 (5 bases). This CDR3 has 15 residues. The germline V gene encodes CDR1 MNHEY and CDR2 SVGAGI. V was shortened by 2 bases and J by 0 bases, with 7 bases between the two germline ends. The CDR3 protein is CASSYGAATNEKLFF. In DNA, the CDR3 is TGTGCCAGCAGTTACGGGGCAGCAACTAATGAAAAACTGTTTTTT.

CDR3: CASSQDLGGNEKLFF. The CDR3 nucleotides are TGTGCCAGCAGCCAAGATTTGGGGGGAAATGAAAAACTGTTTTTT. The chain couples TRBV3-1 (or the pseudogene TRBV3-2) to TRBJ1-4, with a weak D call TRBD1 (5 bases). The CDR3 spans 15 residues. Trimming left V 0 bases short and J 5 bases short, with 10 bases between. Germline lookup yields CDR1 LGHDT and CDR2 YNNKEL (reference sequence).

The chain employs TRBV24-1 and TRBJ2-1; D unclear. Trimming took 6 bases from V and 8 from J, leaving 13 bases between them. From germline, CDR1 is KGHDR and CDR2 SFDVKD. This CDR3 is 13 amino acids long. The CDR3, as DNA: TGTGCCACCAGTAGACAAATCGGCGATGAGCAGTTCTTC. This encodes CATSRQIGDEQFF.